A single sample gave rise to the 27 T cell receptor beta chains below, sequenced in a study of early T cells in non-severe SARS-CoV-2 infection. TCRdb itself ran the 5' RACE reads through MiXCR, one entry per CDR3 protein. The data contain around 60,000 distinct CDR3 sequences, about 12% of them singletons. The sequencing sample was made of whole blood. The receptors shown here come from an adult who was a healthcare worker with PCR-confirmed SARS-CoV-2 infection or an uninfected control (not recorded which).

This clonotype was seen at least ten times. The chain joins TRBV29-1 to TRBJ1-1; D is uncertain. Germline loops: CDR1 SQVTM, CDR2 ANQGSEA. This CDR3 region has 13 residues. The V end lost 4 bases, the J end lost 4 bases, and 13 bases lay between the germline ends. The CDR3 DNA sequence: TGCAGCGTTGTGGGTGGTCTGGGCACTGAAGCTTTCTTT. It encodes CSVVGGLGTEAFF.

This clonotype was seen more than once but under ten times. The chain carries TRBV28 and TRBJ2-7; D is possibly TRBD2 (5 bases). The CDR3 sequence is 11 residues long. Per germline, CDR1 MDHEN and CDR2 SYDVKM. V was pared by 5 bases and J by 11 bases, with 13 bases between. The CDR3 DNA sequence: TGTGCCAGCAGTGACGGAAACGGGAAGTACTTC. Residues: CASSDGNGKYF. Using reference TRBV28 and TRBJ2-7 for the parts outside the CDR3, the full variable domain is DVKVTQSSRYLVKRTGEKVFLECVQDMDHENMFWYRQDPGLGLRLIYFSYDVKMKEKGDIPEGYSVSREKKERFSLILESASTNQTSMYLCASSDGNGKYFGPGTRLTVT.

This rearrangement joins TRBV5-4 to TRBJ1-2; D uncertain. Germline values: CDR1 SGHNT, CDR2 YYREEE (reference sequence). The CDR3 has 16 residues. The ends were cut back, 0 bases at V and 2 bases at J, with 14 bases in the middle. In DNA form, the CDR3 reads TGTGCCAGCAGCTTGGAACCGCAGGCGAAGAACTATGGCTACACCTTC. Encoded protein: CASSLEPQAKNYGYTF.

The V call is TRBV5-6, the J call TRBJ1-1; D not certain. V gave up 2 bases and J gave up 3 bases, with 17 bases separating them. This CDR3 is built from 16 residues. CDR1 is SGHDT and CDR2 is YYEEEE in the germline V gene. For the CDR3, the DNA is TGTGCCAGCAGCTTAGGACGGGGAGGAAGTTACACTGAAGCTTTCTTT. Protein sequence: CASSLGRGGSYTEAFF.

A remark on this clonotype: At one of its ends the junction is not consistent with the germline gene, which may arise from a read error. The chain couples TRBV6-6 to TRBJ1-3; 7 positions agree with TRBD1. CDR3 length: 12 amino acids. The germline gives CDR1 MNHNY, CDR2 SVGAGI (reference sequence). The CDR3 nucleotides are TGTGCCAGCAGTTACACCGACAGGGCGGGCGTTTTC. It codes for CASSYTDRAGVF.

This clonotype was counted many times. J is TRBJ1-1 and V is TRBV28, with TRBD1 matching 8 bases. Per the germline V gene, CDR1 is MDHEN and CDR2 is SYDVKM. V was clipped by 7 bases and J by 6 bases; unmatched bases: 7. The CDR3 covers 13 residues. CDR3 protein: CASTQQGVAEAFF. The CDR3 bases are TGTGCCAGCACCCAACAGGGGGTCGCTGAAGCTTTCTTT.

This clonotype has a count of ten or more. This chain uses TRBV7-6 with TRBJ2-1; 10 bases match TRBD2. From germline, CDR1 is SGHVS and CDR2 FNYEAQ. The CDR3 totals 15 residues. The J segment lost 6 bases and the V segment lost 2 bases, leaving 4 bases of the junction unmatched. Here the CDR3 DNA reads TGTGCCAGCAGCTTACAGCGGGGGGGCCTCAATGAGCAGTTCTTC. Amino acids: CASSLQRGGLNEQFF.

J is TRBJ2-6 and V is TRBV7-9; 7 bases align to TRBD1. With 5 bases clipped from V and 0 bases from J, the junction kept 10 bases outside the gene matches. CDR1 is SEHNR and CDR2 is FQNEAQ in the germline V gene (reference sequence). The CDR3 totals 18 residues. The CDR3 nucleotides are TGTGCCAGCAGCCCATACAGGGGCCAAGGCTCTGGGGCCAACGTCCTGACTTTC. Its translation: CASSPYRGQGSGANVLTF.

The chain is built from TRBV20-1 and TRBJ2-1; a weak D match, TRBD1 (5 bases). The germline V gene has CDR1 DFQATT and CDR2 SNEGSKA (reference sequence). Trimming cost V 3 bases and J 6 bases, with 6 bases left between them. The CDR3 contains 11 residues. CDR3 nucleotides: TGCAGTGCTAGGGGGCGCAATGAGCAGTTCTTC. Its translation is CSARGRNEQFF.

This clonotype has at least ten counts. The chain employs TRBV29-1 and TRBJ2-5; D is unclear. V was trimmed by 6 bases and J by 2 bases, leaving 19 bases between them. This CDR3 has 15 residues. The V gene's germline CDR1 is SQVTM and CDR2 ANQGSEA. The DNA for the CDR3 is TGCAGCGTCCCCGGCCGCAGAGGATTACAAGAGACCCAGTACTTC. It encodes CSVPGRRGLQETQYF.

The chain has TRBV6-5 and TRBJ1-1; a possible D gene is TRBD1 (5 bases). V was clipped by 6 bases and J by 2 bases, with 10 bases between them. The CDR3 is 13 residues long. The germline gives CDR1 MNHEY, CDR2 SVGAGI. CDR3 region: CASRETVNTEAFF. The CDR3 bases are TGTGCCAGCAGGGAGACAGTAAACACTGAAGCTTTCTTT.

Comment on this clonotype: A much larger clone lies a single base off, so this may be a read error. The chain uses TRBV7-9 and TRBJ1-2, with D possibly TRBD1 on 6 matching bases. This CDR3 is 13 amino acids long. Germline V CDR1 and CDR2: SEHNR, FQNEAQ (reference sequence). V lost 10 bases, J lost 4 bases, and 16 bases lay in between. CDR3 in amino acids: CANIPTGSYGYTF. In DNA, the CDR3 is TGTGCCAACATCCCGACAGGCTCCTATGGCTACACCTTC.

This chain joins TRBV5-1 and TRBJ2-1; D gene ambiguous. CDR1 and CDR2 (germline): SGHRS, YFSETQ. The CDR3 loop spans 13 amino acids. Trimming stripped 0 bases from V and 9 bases from J, with 10 bases between. CDR3 nucleotide sequence: TGCGCCAGCAGCTTGGCCGGCAGGTCTGAGCAGTTCTTC. It specifies CASSLAGRSEQFF.

This clonotype was found many times. The V gene is TRBV5-4, the J gene TRBJ1-5; D might be TRBD1 (6 bases). This CDR3 is built from 17 residues. Trimming pared 0 bases from V and 3 bases from J, leaving 16 bases between. Germline CDR1 SGHNT, CDR2 YYREEE (reference sequence). The CDR3 DNA sequence: TGTGCCAGCAGCTTGGAGCTGGGGGCCTCCTCCAATCAGCCCCAGCATTTT. Encoded protein: CASSLELGASSNQPQHF.

This clonotype was seen a handful of times. The chain has TRBV24-1 and TRBJ2-1; 9 nucleotides align to TRBD1. Unmatched junction bases numbered 5, after V lost 2 bases and J lost 7 bases. CDR3 length equals 15 residues. Germline V CDR1 and CDR2: KGHDR, SFDVKD. CDR3 nucleotides: TGTGCCACCAGTGATTGGACAGGGGTGATTAATGAGCAGTTCTTC. Its translation: CATSDWTGVINEQFF.

In regard to this clonotype: Germline and junction disagree at one end, which may indicate a read error. This rearrangement joins TRBV7-9 to TRBJ2-5, with D tentatively TRBD1 (6 bases). The CDR3 totals 12 residues. Germline V CDR1 and CDR2: SEHNR, FQNEAQ (reference sequence). The DNA for the CDR3 is TGTGCCACCAGCTACAGGGAAGAGACCCAGTACTTC. Protein product: CATSYREETQYF.

The chain carries TRBV9 and TRBJ2-5, with D hard to call. Germline V gene lookup returns CDR1 SGDLS and CDR2 YYNGEE. Trimming took 0 bases from V and 1 from J, leaving 10 bases between them. The CDR3 is made up of 15 amino acids. CDR3 sequence reads: CASSVGGATQETQYF. The DNA of the CDR3 is TGTGCCAGCAGCGTAGGAGGAGCGACCCAAGAGACCCAGTACTTC.

This clonotype has just a few counts. The chain recombines TRBV28 with TRBJ1-2; D not resolved. Germline loops: CDR1 MDHEN, CDR2 SYDVKM. Trimming stripped 8 bases from V and 8 bases from J, with 12 bases between. The CDR3 runs 11 residues. The CDR3 DNA is TGTGCCAGCTATTCCAATCGGGGCTACACCTTC. Translated: CASYSNRGYTF.

This clonotype has just a few counts. This chain uses TRBV20-1 with TRBJ2-7; D possibly corresponds to TRBD2 (5 bases). CDR1 DFQATT and CDR2 SNEGSKA come from the germline V gene (reference sequence). The CDR3 is made up of 15 amino acids. The V end lost 1 base, the J end lost 0 bases, and 13 bases lay between the germline ends. The CDR3 DNA is TGCAGTGCTAGAGGTCGGGGATTCAGCTCCTACGAGCAGTACTTC. Amino acid sequence: CSARGRGFSSYEQYF.

The chain carries TRBV7-2 and TRBJ2-1; 7 bases agree with TRBD1. The germline V gene encodes CDR1 SGHTA and CDR2 FQGNSA. CDR3 length equals 14 residues. With V trimmed by 4 bases and J by 2 bases, 2 bases remained unmatched. CDR3 in DNA: TGTGCCAGCAGCTCCGACAGGGCCTACAATGAGCAGTTCTTC. Protein product: CASSSDRAYNEQFF. The full variable domain, in which reference TRBV7-2 and TRBJ2-1 provide the parts outside the CDR3, is GAGVSQSPSNKVTEKGKDVELRCDPISGHTALYWYRQSLGQGLEFLIYFQGNSAPDKSGLPSDRFSAERTGGSVSTLTIQRTQQEDSAVYLCASSSDRAYNEQFFGPGTRLTVL.

This rearrangement joins TRBV7-2 to TRBJ1-6; D not resolved. Germline CDR1 SGHTA, CDR2 FQGNSA. Trimming pared 5 bases from V and 9 bases from J, leaving 17 bases between. This CDR3 is 15 amino acids long. CDR3 nucleotide sequence: TGTGCCAGCAGCGGTCGGGTTCCCCACGTTTCACCCCTCCACTTT. It specifies CASSGRVPHVSPLHF.

This chain links TRBV5-1 with TRBJ2-3; 7 nucleotides align to TRBD2. Germline V gene data show CDR1 as SGHRS and CDR2 as YFSETQ. This CDR3 has 16 amino acids. V gave up 4 bases and J gave up 4 bases; unmatched junction bases: 12. The CDR3 region is CASSPRSGVSPDTQYF. The CDR3 DNA reads TGCGCCAGCAGCCCCCGAAGCGGGGTGTCTCCAGATACGCAGTATTTT.

The chain carries TRBV9 and TRBJ2-2, with 13 bases that match TRBD2. Germline V gene data show CDR1 as SGDLS and CDR2 as YYNGEE. The CDR3 is made up of 18 amino acids. The V gene end was trimmed by 0 bases and the J gene end by 6 bases; junction bases not matched to a gene: 8. CDR3 residues: CASSVGGTSGIMSGELFF. In DNA form, the CDR3 reads TGTGCCAGCAGCGTAGGAGGGACTAGCGGGATTATGTCCGGGGAGCTGTTTTTT. The full variable domain, in which reference TRBV9 and TRBJ2-2 provide the parts outside the CDR3, is DSGVTQTPKHLITATGQRVTLRCSPRSGDLSVYWYQQSLDQGLQFLIQYYNGEERAKGNILERFSAQQFPDLHSELNLSSLELGDSALYFCASSVGGTSGIMSGELFFGEGSRLTVL.

The chain carries TRBV11-3 and TRBJ2-4; D gene uncertain. The ends were cut back, 5 bases at V and 0 bases at J, with 11 bases in the middle. CDR1 SGHNT and CDR2 YENEEA come from the germline V gene. The CDR3 spans 15 residues. CDR3 region: CASSGSSGAKNIQYF. The CDR3 DNA is TGTGCCAGCAGCGGAAGCAGTGGAGCCAAAAACATTCAGTACTTC.

About this clonotype itself: A read error may account for a junction end that differs from germline. V and J are TRBV9 and TRBJ1-2; D remains unclear. Germline lookup yields CDR1 SGDLS and CDR2 YYNGEE. There are 13 residues in the CDR3. CDR3 in DNA: TGTGCCAGCAGCGTAGGAGACTATTATGGTTACACCTTC. Protein: CASSVGDYYGYTF.

V and J are TRBV28 and TRBJ1-1; D remains unclear. The V end lost 6 bases, the J end lost 1 base, and 12 bases lay between the germline ends. This CDR3 spans 14 amino acids. CDR1 MDHEN and CDR2 SYDVKM come from the germline V gene. Here the CDR3 reads CASRLGRRNTEAFF. The CDR3 bases are TGTGCCAGCAGACTAGGGCGGAGGAACACTGAAGCTTTCTTT.

This clonotype has just a few counts. J is TRBJ2-7 and V is TRBV10-1; tentative D call: TRBD2 (5 bases). CDR3 length equals 13 residues. Looked up from germline, CDR1 is WNHNN and CDR2 is SYGVQD (reference sequence). V was pared by 2 bases and J by 6 bases, with 11 bases between. CDR3 sequence: CASSERPAGEQYF. The DNA of the CDR3 is TGCGCCAGCAGTGAGCGGCCGGCGGGCGAGCAGTACTTC.